This entry concerns a single T cell receptor beta chain. What it binds is not known. This entry is derived from a study of T cell responses to AZD1222 COVID-19 vaccine. The wider study: Second-dose schedules of about 4 or about 12 weeks were combined. Study-level points and caveats: Donors were largely white British and mainly female; clonal diversity was possibly underestimated. Nearly half of the spike-specific TCRs reportedly recognize variant regions that carry no mutations. Just a handful of people given AZD1222 tested seropositive at baseline.

TCRdb's table, derived via immunoSEQ multiplex PCR, lists solely in-frame clones and lacks some. The sample holds about 120,000 clones, 85% to 90% seen once. CDR1 is SGHKS, CDR2 YYEKEE, per germline (reference sequence). V lost 0 bases and J lost 3, with 6 bases in between. CDR3 length: 14 amino acids. Here the sequenced sample was peripheral blood, taken on day 0 of AZD1222 vaccination. This rearrangement joins TRBV5-5 to TRBJ1-4; D remains ambiguous. The TCR sequence derives from an adult in good health. The CDR3 here is CASSLEIANEKLFF. As DNA, the CDR3 is TGTGCCAGCAGCTTGGAAATAGCTAATGAAAAACTGTTTTTT.